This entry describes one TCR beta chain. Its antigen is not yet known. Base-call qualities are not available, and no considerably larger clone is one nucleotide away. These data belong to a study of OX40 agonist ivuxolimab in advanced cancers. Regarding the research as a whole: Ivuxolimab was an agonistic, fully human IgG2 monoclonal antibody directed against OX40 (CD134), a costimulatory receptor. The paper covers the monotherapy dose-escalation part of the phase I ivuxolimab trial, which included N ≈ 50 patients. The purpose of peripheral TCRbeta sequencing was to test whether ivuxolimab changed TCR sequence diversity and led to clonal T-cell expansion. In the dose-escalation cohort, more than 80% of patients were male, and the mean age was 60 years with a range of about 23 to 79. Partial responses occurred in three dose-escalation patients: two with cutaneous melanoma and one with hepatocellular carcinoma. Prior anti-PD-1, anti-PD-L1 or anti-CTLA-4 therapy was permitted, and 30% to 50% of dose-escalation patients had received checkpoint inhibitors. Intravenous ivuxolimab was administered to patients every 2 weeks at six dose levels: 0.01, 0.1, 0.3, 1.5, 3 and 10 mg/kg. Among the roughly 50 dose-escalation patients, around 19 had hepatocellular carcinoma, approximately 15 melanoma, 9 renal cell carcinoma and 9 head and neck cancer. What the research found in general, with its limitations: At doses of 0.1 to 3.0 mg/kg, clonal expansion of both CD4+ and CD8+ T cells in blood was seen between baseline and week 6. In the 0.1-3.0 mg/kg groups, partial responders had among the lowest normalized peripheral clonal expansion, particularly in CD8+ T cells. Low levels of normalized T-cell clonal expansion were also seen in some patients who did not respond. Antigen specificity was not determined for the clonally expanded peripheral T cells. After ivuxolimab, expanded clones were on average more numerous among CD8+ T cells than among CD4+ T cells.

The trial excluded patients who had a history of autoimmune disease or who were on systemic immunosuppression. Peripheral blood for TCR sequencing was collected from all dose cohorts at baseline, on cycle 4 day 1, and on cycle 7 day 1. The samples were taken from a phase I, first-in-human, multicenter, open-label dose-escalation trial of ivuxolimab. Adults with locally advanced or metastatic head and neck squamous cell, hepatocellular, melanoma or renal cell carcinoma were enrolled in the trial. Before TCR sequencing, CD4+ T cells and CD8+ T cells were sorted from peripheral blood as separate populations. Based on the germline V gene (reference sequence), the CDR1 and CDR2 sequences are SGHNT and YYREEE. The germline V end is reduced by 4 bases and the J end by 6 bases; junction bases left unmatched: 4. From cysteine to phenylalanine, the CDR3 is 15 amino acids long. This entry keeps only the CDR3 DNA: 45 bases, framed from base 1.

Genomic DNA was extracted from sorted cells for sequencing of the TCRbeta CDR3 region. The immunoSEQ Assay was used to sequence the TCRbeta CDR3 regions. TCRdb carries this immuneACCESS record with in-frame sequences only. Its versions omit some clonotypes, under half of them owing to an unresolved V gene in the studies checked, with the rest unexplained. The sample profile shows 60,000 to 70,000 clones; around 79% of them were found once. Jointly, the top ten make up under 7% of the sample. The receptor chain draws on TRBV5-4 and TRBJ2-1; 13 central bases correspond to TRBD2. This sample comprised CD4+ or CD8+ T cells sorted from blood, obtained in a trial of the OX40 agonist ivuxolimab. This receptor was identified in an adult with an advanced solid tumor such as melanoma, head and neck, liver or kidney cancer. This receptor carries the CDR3 CASSLGLAGLNEQFF. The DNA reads TGTGCCAGCAGCCTGGGACTAGCGGGGCTCAATGAGCAGTTCTTC.